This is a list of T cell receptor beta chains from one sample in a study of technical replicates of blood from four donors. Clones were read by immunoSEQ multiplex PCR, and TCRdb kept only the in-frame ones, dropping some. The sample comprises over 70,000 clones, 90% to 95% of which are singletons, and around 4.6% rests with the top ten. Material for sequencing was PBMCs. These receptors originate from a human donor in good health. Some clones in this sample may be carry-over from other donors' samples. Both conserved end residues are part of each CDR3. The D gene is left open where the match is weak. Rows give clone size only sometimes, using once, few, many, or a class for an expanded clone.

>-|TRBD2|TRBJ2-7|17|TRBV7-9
TGTGCCACCACAAATATCCCCCCTCGGGAGGGCCATTACGAGCAGTACTTC
CATTNIPPREGHYEQYF
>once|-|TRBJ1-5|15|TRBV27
TGTGCCAGCAGTTTGGGCAGCAATAGCAATCAGCCCCAGCATTTT
CASSLGSNSNQPQHF
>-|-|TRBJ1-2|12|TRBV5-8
TGTGCCAGCAGCGCGGCTAACTATGGCTACACCTTC
CASSAANYGYTF
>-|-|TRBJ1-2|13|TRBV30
TGTGCCTGGGTCCGGGGGGCGCCCTATGGCTACACCTTC
CAWVRGAPYGYTF
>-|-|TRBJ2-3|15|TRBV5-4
TGTGCCAGCAGTCCGGATGGGGGCAGGGCAGATACGCAGTATTTT
CASSPDGGRADTQYF
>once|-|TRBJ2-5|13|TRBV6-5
TGTGCCAGCAGTTACCGGGGTCGGGAGACCCAGTACTTC
CASSYRGRETQYF
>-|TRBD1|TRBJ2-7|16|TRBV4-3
TGCGCCAGCAGCCAAGGGGACAGGGGGAGCTCCTACGAACAGTACTTC
CASSQGDRGSSYEQYF
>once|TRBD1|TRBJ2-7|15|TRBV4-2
TGTGCCAGCAGCCAAGGGTCGGCAGGGGGTGACGAGCAGTACTTC
CASSQGSAGGDEQYF
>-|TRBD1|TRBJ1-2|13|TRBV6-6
TGTGCCAGCACCGTAGACAGGGCGAGGGGCTACACCTTC
CASTVDRARGYTF
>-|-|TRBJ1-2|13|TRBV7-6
TGTGCCAGCAGCTTCAGTACTAACTATGGCTACACCTTC
CASSFSTNYGYTF
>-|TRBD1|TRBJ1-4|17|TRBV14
TGTGCCAGCAGCCAAATGGGACAGTCCCTCTCCAATGAAAAACTGTTTTTT
CASSQMGQSLSNEKLFF
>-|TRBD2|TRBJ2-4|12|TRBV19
TGTGCCACCGGGACTAGCGGGAGCATTCAGTACTTC
CATGTSGSIQYF
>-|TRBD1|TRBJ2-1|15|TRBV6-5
TGTGCCAGCAGTTACTCGGGACAGCCCTCTTGGGAGCAGTTCTTC
CASSYSGQPSWEQFF
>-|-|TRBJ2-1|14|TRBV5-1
TGCGCCAGCAGCCCGGGGACTGTCGGCAATGAGCAGTTCTTC
CASSPGTVGNEQFF
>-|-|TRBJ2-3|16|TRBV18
TGTGCCAGCTCACCATCGGCGGGACGCAGGACAGATACGCAGTATTTT
CASSPSAGRRTDTQYF
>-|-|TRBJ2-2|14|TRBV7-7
TGTGCCACCAGTCAGACTCAGAACACCGGGGAGCTGTTTTTT
CATSQTQNTGELFF
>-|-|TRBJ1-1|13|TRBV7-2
TGTGCCAGCAGCTTCCGAACAGGGACTGAAGCTTTCTTT
CASSFRTGTEAFF
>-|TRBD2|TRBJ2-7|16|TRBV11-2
TGTGCCAGCAGCTTAGTTCGACTAGCGGGGGCAAATGAGCAGTACTTC
CASSLVRLAGANEQYF
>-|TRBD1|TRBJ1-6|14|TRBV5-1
TGCGCCAGCAGCTTCGTGACAGGGCAGTCACCCCTCCACTTT
CASSFVTGQSPLHF
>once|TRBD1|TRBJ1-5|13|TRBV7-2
TGTGCCAGCAGCGACAGGGCCGGTCAGCCCCAGCATTTT
CASSDRAGQPQHF